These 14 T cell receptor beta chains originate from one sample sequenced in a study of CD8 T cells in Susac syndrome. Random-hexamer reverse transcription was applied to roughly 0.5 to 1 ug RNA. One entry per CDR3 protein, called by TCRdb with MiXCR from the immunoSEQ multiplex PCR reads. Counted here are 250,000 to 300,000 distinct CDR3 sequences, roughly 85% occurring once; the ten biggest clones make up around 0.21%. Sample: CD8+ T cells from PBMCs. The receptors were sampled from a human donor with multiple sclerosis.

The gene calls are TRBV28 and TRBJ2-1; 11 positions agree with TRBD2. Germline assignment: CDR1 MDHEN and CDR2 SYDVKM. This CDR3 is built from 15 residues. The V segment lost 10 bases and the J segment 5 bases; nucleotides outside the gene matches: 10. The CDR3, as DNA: TGTGCCACTCAGACTAGCGGGATATACGACAATGAGCAGTTCTTC. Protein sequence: CATQTSGIYDNEQFF.

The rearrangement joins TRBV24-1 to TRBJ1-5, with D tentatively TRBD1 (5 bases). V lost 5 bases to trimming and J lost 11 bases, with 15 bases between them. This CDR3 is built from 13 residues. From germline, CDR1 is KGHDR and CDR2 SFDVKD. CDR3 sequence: CATSGVGGSAQHF. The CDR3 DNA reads TGTGCCACCAGTGGGGTCGGGGGGTCGGCCCAGCATTTT.

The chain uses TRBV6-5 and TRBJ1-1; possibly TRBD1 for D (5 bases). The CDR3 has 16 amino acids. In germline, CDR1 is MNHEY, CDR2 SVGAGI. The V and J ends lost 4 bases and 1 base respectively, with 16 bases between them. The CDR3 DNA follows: TGTGCCAGCAGTTTGGGGAGGGGTGGCGGGAACACTGAAGCTTTCTTT. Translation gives CASSLGRGGGNTEAFF.

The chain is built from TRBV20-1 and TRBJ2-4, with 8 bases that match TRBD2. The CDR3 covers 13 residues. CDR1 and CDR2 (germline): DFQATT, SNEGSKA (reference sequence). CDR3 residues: CGWRGVTKNIQYF. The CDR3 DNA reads TGCGGCTGGCGGGGGGTGACCAAAAACATTCAGTACTTC.

CDR3: CASSLAGGVRTEAFF. The CDR3 DNA sequence: TGTGCCAGCAGCTTGGCAGGGGGCGTGCGGACTGAAGCTTTCTTT. The rearrangement links TRBV5-8 to TRBJ1-1; 8 bases match TRBD1. Trimming at V came to 0 bases and at J to 5 bases, leaving 6 bases not matched to a gene. The CDR3 covers 15 residues. Germline CDR1 reads SGHTS; CDR2 reads YDEGEE.

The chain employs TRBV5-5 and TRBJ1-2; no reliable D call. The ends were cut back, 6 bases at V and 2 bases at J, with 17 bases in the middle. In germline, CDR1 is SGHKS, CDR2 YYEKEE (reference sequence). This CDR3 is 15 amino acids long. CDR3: CASTIEDGENYGYTF. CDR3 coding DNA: TGTGCCAGCACCATAGAGGACGGAGAAAACTATGGCTACACCTTC.

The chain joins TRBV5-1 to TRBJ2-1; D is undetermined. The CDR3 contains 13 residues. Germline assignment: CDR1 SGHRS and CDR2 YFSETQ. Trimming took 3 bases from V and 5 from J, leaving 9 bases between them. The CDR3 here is CASSSEENNEQFF. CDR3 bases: TGCGCCAGCAGCTCCGAAGAAAACAATGAGCAGTTCTTC.

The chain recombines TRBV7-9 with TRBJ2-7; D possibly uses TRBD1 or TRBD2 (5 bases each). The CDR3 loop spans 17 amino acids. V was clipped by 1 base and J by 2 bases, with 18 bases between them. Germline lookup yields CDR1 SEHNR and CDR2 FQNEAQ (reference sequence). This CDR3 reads CASSLVGVAADTYEQYF. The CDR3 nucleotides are TGTGCCAGCAGCTTAGTGGGTGTCGCAGCGGACACCTACGAGCAGTACTTC.

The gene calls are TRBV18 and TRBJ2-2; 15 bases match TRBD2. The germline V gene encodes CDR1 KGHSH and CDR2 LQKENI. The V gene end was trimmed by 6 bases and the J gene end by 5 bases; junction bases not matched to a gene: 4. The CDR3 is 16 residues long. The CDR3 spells CASSSGLAGGTGELFF. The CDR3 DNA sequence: TGTGCCAGCTCGAGTGGACTAGCGGGAGGGACCGGGGAGCTGTTTTTT.

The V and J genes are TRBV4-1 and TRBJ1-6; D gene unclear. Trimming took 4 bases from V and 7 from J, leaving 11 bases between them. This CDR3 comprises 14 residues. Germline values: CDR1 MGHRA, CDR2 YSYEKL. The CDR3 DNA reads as TGCGCCAGCAGCCGAGAGGACGGGAATTCACCCCTCCACTTT. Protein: CASSREDGNSPLHF.

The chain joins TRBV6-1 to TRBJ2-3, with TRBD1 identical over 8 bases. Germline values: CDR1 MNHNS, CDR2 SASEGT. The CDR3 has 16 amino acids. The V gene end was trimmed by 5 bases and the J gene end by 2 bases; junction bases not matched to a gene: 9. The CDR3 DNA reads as TGTGCCAGCAGTACCCAGGACAGGGAATTCACAGATACGCAGTATTTT. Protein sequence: CASSTQDREFTDTQYF.

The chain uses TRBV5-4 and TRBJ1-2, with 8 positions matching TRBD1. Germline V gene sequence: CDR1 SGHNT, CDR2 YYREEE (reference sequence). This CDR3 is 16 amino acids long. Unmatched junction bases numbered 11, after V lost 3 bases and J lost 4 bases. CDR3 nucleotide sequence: TGTGCCAGCAGCTCAGAGACAGGGGCGAGTACCTATGGCTACACCTTC. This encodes CASSSETGASTYGYTF.

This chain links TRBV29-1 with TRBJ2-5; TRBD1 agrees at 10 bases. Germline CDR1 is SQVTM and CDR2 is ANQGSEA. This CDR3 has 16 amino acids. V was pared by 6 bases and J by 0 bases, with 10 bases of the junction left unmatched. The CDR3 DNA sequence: TGCAGCGTGACCGCCGGGACAGGGGTTTACCAAGAGACCCAGTACTTC. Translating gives CSVTAGTGVYQETQYF. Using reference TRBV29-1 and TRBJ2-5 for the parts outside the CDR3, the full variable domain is SAVISQKPSRDICQRGTSLTIQCQVDSQVTMMFWYRQQPGQSLTLIATANQGSEATYESGFVIDKFPISRPNLTFSTLTVSNMSPEDSSIYLCSVTAGTGVYQETQYFGPGTRLLVL.

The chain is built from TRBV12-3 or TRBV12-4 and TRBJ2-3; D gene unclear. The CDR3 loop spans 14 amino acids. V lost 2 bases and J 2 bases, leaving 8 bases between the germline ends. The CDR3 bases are TGTGCCAGCAGTTTAACGGCCTTCACAGATACGCAGTATTTT. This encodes CASSLTAFTDTQYF.